This T cell receptor (beta chain) is from a study of blood T cell repertoires in COVID-19. With 7 bases clipped from V and 0 bases from J, the junction kept 9 bases outside the gene matches. Looked up from germline, CDR1 is ENHRY and CDR2 is SYGVKD. This CDR3 has 15 residues. Source study methods: Amplifying reference gene primers gave estimates of nucleated cell counts. Libraries were prepared by immunoSEQ multiplex PCR; TCRdb keeps only in-frame clonotypes and omits some of them. V, J and clone size are those of that table, while D and trimming were read from the DNA. The data contain 200,000 to 250,000 clones, 88% of them singletons.

The receptor was derived from a woman in her fifties or sixties with acute or convalescent COVID-19. The chain recombines TRBV10-3 with TRBJ2-7; 7 bases line up with TRBD2. Sequenced: peripheral blood. Written as DNA, the CDR3 is TGTGCCATCACCCCTAGCGGCAGTAGCTCCTACGAGCAGTACTTC. It codes for CAITPSGSSSYEQYF.